Listed below are T cell receptor beta chains from one sample, sequenced in a study of T cell changes during pregnancy in multiple sclerosis. The assay was immunoSEQ multiplex PCR, and TCRdb's table has in-frame clones only and misses some. The repertoire has about 89,000 clones, just under 95% of them found once; the top ten carry approximately 0.8%. Sequenced material: peripheral blood, taken in the third trimester of pregnancy. The receptors come from a female donor with multiple sclerosis, enrolled in a pregnancy study. Both conserved end residues are part of each CDR3. The D gene is left open where the match is weak. The size entry is marked missing in some rows and otherwise reads once, few, many or a size class.

TRBV6-1	TRBJ1-1	-	TRBD1	TGTGCCAGCAGTGCGGAATTTTTGACAGGGCTCATGAACACTGAAGCTTTCTTT	CASSAEFLTGLMNTEAFF
TRBV27	TRBJ2-7	-	TRBD1	TGTGCCAGCAGCTACGGGACAGGGGGCTACGAGCAGTACTTC	CASSYGTGGYEQYF
TRBV6-1	TRBJ1-1	-	TRBD1	TGTGCCAGCAGTGAAGCGGACAGGGGGTCTAAAGCTTTCTTT	CASSEADRGSKAFF
TRBV9	TRBJ1-1	-	-	TGTGCCAGCAGCGCTAAGCCGGGACACTGGAACACTGAAGCTTTCTTT	CASSAKPGHWNTEAFF
TRBV6-5	TRBJ2-7	-	-	TGTGCCAGCAGCCCGAACGGGTACGAGCAGTACTTC	CASSPNGYEQYF
TRBV7-9	TRBJ2-3	-	TRBD2	TGTGCCAGCGGATTTTGGAAGGCGGGAGGAACCACAGATACGCAGTATTTT	CASGFWKAGGTTDTQYF
TRBV5-1	TRBJ2-1	-	-	TGCGCCAGCAGCTCGGGGATGGTCAATGAGCAGTTCTTC	CASSSGMVNEQFF
TRBV9	TRBJ1-1	-	-	TGTGCCAGCAGCTCCCAGGGAAGCGGGACTGAAGCTTTCTTT	CASSSQGSGTEAFF
TRBV5-1	TRBJ2-1	-	TRBD2	TGCGCCAGCAGCTTACAGGGACTAGAAAGAGATGAGCAGTTCTTC	CASSLQGLERDEQFF
TRBV5-1	TRBJ2-1	-	TRBD2	TGCGCCAGCAGCTTGGAAGGGTCGGCGGGAGGGCCCCGCAATGAGCAGTTCTTC	CASSLEGSAGGPRNEQFF
TRBV4-3	TRBJ1-2	-	TRBD1	TGCGCCAGCAGCCAAGAATACTACATAGAGGGGGCCTCAAACTATGGCTACACCTTC	CASSQEYYIEGASNYGYTF
TRBV6-5	TRBJ2-7	-	-	TGTGCCAGCAGTCGAACAGGGACGTTACCCGAGCAGTACTTC	CASSRTGTLPEQYF
TRBV19	TRBJ1-5	-	TRBD1	TGTGCCAGTAGTATAAGAGGACAGGGAAATCAGCCCCAGCATTTT	CASSIRGQGNQPQHF
TRBV4-1	TRBJ1-5	-	TRBD1	TGCGCCAGCAGAGACAGGGTTTGGAGCAATCAGCCCCAGCATTTT	CASRDRVWSNQPQHF
TRBV10-1	TRBJ2-1	-	TRBD1	TGCGCCAGCAGTGGCGGGACAGGGTTCCTCCTGAGCTCCTACAATGAGCAGTTCTTC	CASSGGTGFLLSSYNEQFF
TRBV6-5	TRBJ1-1	-	TRBD1	TGTGCCAGCAGTTATAAGACAGGGAGTACTGAAGCTTTCTTT	CASSYKTGSTEAFF
TRBV19	TRBJ1-1	-	-	TGTGCCAGTGGGACCAGGGGCGGGTTGACTGAAGCTTTCTTT	CASGTRGGLTEAFF
TRBV10-3	TRBJ1-1	-	TRBD1	TGTGCCATCGCAGGGACAGGGGGCCAAGCCACTGAAGCTTTCTTT	CAIAGTGGQATEAFF
TRBV6-4	TRBJ2-1	-	TRBD2	TGTGCCAGCAGGGTGACTAGCGGGGCTTACAATGAGCAGTTCTTC	CASRVTSGAYNEQFF
TRBV4-1	TRBJ2-7	-	-	TGCGCCAGCAGCCGTACAGGGCGTACCGACTACGAGCAGTACTTC	CASSRTGRTDYEQYF
TRBV6-1	TRBJ2-5	once	TRBD1	TGTGCCAGCAGTGGGCAGGCAGGGGGCATGGAGACCCAGTACTTC	CASSGQAGGMETQYF
TRBV29-1	TRBJ2-7	-	-	TGCAGCGTCACAGATACCTACGAGCAGTACTTC	CSVTDTYEQYF
TRBV19	TRBJ1-2	-	-	TGTGCCAGTAGTCCTCTGAATACGGGGAGAGGAAATGGCTACACCTTC	CASSPLNTGRGNGYTF
TRBV6-6	TRBJ1-1	once	TRBD1	TGTGCCAGCAGTCCTAGACAGGGGGCGACCCCTGAAGCTTTCTTT	CASSPRQGATPEAFF
TRBV19	TRBJ2-7	-	TRBD1	TGTGCCAGTAGGACAGGGACAGGGGAAAACTACGAGCAGTACTTC	CASRTGTGENYEQYF
TRBV7-8	TRBJ2-1	-	TRBD2	TGTGCCAGCAGCTCTGATAGCGGGACCTACAATGAGCAGTTCTTC	CASSSDSGTYNEQFF
TRBV28	TRBJ2-3	-	-	TGTGCCAGCAGTACGGGTCCTACGCAGTATTTT	CASSTGPTQYF
TRBV27	TRBJ2-1	-	-	TGTGCCAGCAGTTGGGGGGGCCGTACTAATGAGCAGTTCTTC	CASSWGGRTNEQFF
TRBV6-5	TRBJ2-1	-	TRBD2	TGTGCCAGCAGCCCGGGAGGGGCGAATGAGCAGTTCTTC	CASSPGGANEQFF
TRBV7-9	TRBJ2-1	-	-	TGTGCCAGCAGCCCCACCACAGGGAGTTCCTACAATGAGCAGTTCTTC	CASSPTTGSSYNEQFF
TRBV29-1	TRBJ2-7	-	TRBD2	TGCAGCGTCGGACTAGCCAATCCATACGAGCAGTACTTC	CSVGLANPYEQYF
TRBV19	TRBJ2-7	-	-	TGTGCCAGTAGTATCACGGGTTCCACCTACGAGCAGTACTTC	CASSITGSTYEQYF
TRBV14	TRBJ1-4	-	-	TGTGCCGGCAGCCAATACTCCGAAAAACTGTTTTTT	CAGSQYSEKLFF
TRBV5-1	TRBJ2-6	-	TRBD2	TGCGCCAGCAGCTTGGATAGGCGGGAGGGCCCTGGGGCCAACGTCCTGACTTTC	CASSLDRREGPGANVLTF